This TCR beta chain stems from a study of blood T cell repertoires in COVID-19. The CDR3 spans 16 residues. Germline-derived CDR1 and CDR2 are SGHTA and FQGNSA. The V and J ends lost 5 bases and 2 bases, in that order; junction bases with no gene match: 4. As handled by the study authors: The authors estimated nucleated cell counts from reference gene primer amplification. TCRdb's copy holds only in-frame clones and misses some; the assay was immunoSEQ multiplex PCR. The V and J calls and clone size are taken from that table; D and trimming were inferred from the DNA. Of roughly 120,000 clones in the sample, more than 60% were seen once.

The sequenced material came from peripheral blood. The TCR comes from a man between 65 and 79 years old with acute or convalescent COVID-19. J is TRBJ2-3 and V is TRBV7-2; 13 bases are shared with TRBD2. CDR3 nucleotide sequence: TGTGCCAGCAGCCCAGGACTAGCGGGAGACACAGATACGCAGTATTTT. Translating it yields CASSPGLAGDTDTQYF.